Below, 29 T cell receptor beta chains from the same sample are listed, as sequenced in a study of blood T cell repertoires in COVID-19. Here immunoSEQ multiplex PCR was the method, and the copy in TCRdb shows in-frame clones only, minus some. The sample carries a few hundred thousand clones, around nine tenths recorded once. Sequencing used PBMCs or T cells enriched from blood (not recorded which). The receptors derive from a woman aged 55-70 years who had recovered from COVID-19.

The rearrangement uses TRBV5-1 and TRBJ1-1, with D hard to call. The CDR3 is 13 amino acids. Per germline, CDR1 SGHRS and CDR2 YFSETQ. The V gene lost 1 base and the J gene lost 1 base, with 5 bases spanning the gap. The CDR3 is CASSLLQNTEAFF. CDR3 DNA: TGCGCCAGCAGCTTGTTACAGAACACTGAAGCTTTCTTT.

The rearrangement links TRBV5-8 to TRBJ1-4; D may be TRBD1 (5 bases). Germline values: CDR1 SGHTS, CDR2 YDEGEE. This CDR3 is built from 13 residues. Trimming took 4 bases from V and 8 from J, leaving 12 bases between them. The CDR3 region is CASSPRVGEKLFF. In DNA, the CDR3 is TGTGCCAGCAGCCCCAGGGTAGGGGAAAAACTGTTTTTT.

The chain carries TRBV7-3 and TRBJ2-1, with D perhaps matching TRBD2 (6 bases). From germline, CDR1 is SGHTA and CDR2 FQGTGA. V shed 3 bases and J shed 1 base, with 10 bases lying between them. The CDR3 covers 15 residues. CDR3 coding DNA: TGTGCCAGCAGCTTCGGAGGGGCATCCTACAATGAGCAGTTCTTC. This sequence encodes CASSFGGASYNEQFF. Supplemented by reference TRBV7-3 and TRBJ2-1, the full variable domain reads GAGVSQTPSNKVTEKGKYVELRCDPISGHTALYWYRQSLGQGPEFLIYFQGTGAADDSGLPNDRFFAVRPEGSVSTLKIQRTERGDSAVYLCASSFGGASYNEQFFGPGTRLTVL.

V gene TRBV3-1 (or the pseudogene TRBV3-2) combines with J gene TRBJ1-4; 7 positions match TRBD1. The CDR3 runs to 13 residues. The junction had 1 base not matched to a gene; V was cut back by 2 bases and J by 7 bases. CDR1 is LGHDT and CDR2 is YNNKEL in the germline V gene (reference sequence). This CDR3 is CASSQNRGEKLFF. The CDR3 DNA sequence: TGTGCCAGCAGCCAAAACAGGGGTGAAAAACTGTTTTTT.

The chain is built from TRBV6-5 and TRBJ2-1; 11 nucleotides agree with TRBD1. The CDR3 has 15 residues. V was pared by 6 bases and J by 9 bases, with 10 bases of the junction left unmatched. Germline lookup yields CDR1 MNHEY and CDR2 SVGAGI. CDR3 nucleotides: TGTGCCAGCAGCCTATACGGGACAGGGGGACTTGAGCAGTTCTTC. Its translation is CASSLYGTGGLEQFF.

The chain combines TRBV7-9 with TRBJ1-3; 8 positions agree with TRBD1. Germline V lookup: CDR1 SEHNR, CDR2 FQNEAQ (reference sequence). V was pared by 5 bases and J by 2 bases, with 5 bases of the junction left unmatched. The CDR3 runs 15 residues. The CDR3 DNA sequence: TGTGCCAGCAGCATTCGACAGGGGACTGGAAACACCATATATTTT. Its protein is CASSIRQGTGNTIYF.

The chain couples TRBV5-6 to TRBJ1-5, with D perhaps matching TRBD1 (6 bases). V was cut by 1 base and J by 5 bases, with 10 bases left in between. Germline values: CDR1 SGHDT, CDR2 YYEEEE. The CDR3 has 14 residues. CDR3 amino acids: CASSLTGLDQPQHF. CDR3 coding DNA: TGTGCCAGCAGCTTGACAGGGCTCGATCAGCCCCAGCATTTT.

V usage is TRBV9 and J usage is TRBJ1-4; unclear D gene. V dropped 3 bases and J dropped 4 bases, with 10 bases sitting between them. The CDR3 extends over 14 amino acids. Germline V gene data show CDR1 as SGDLS and CDR2 as YYNGEE. CDR3 region: CASSGKESNEKLFF. In nucleotides, the CDR3 is TGTGCCAGCAGCGGAAAGGAGAGTAATGAAAAACTGTTTTTT.

This clone has a single count. This chain connects TRBV28 to TRBJ1-2, with 7 bases fitting TRBD1. V trimming: 2 bases; J trimming: 6 bases; junction bases outside the gene matches: 6. Looked up from germline, CDR1 is MDHEN and CDR2 is SYDVKM. This CDR3 has 14 residues. The CDR3 nucleotides are TGTGCCAGCAGTTTAGGTTTAGGGGGCAATGGCTACACCTTC. Protein sequence: CASSLGLGGNGYTF.

This chain joins TRBV28 and TRBJ2-5; TRBD1 is a possible D gene (6 bases). This CDR3 is 14 amino acids long. Germline values: CDR1 MDHEN, CDR2 SYDVKM. V was cut by 3 bases and J by 0 bases, with 8 bases left in between. The DNA for the CDR3 is TGTGCCAGCAGTTTGCAGGGGTACCAAGAGACCCAGTACTTC. Translation gives CASSLQGYQETQYF.

The rearrangement uses TRBV4-2 and TRBJ1-4; TRBD1 might be the D (6 bases). The V gene's germline CDR1 is LGHNA and CDR2 YNFKEQ. There are 14 residues in the CDR3. Deletions cut 6 bases from V and 1 base from J, with 9 bases between. CDR3 region: CASSPRGTNEKLFF. The CDR3, as DNA: TGTGCCAGCAGTCCCAGGGGAACTAATGAAAAACTGTTTTTT.

V usage is TRBV29-1 and J usage is TRBJ2-7, with a weak D call TRBD1 (6 bases). The CDR3 consists of 12 residues. In germline, CDR1 is SQVTM, CDR2 ANQGSEA. Written as DNA, the CDR3 is TGCAGTGCTGGAAGGGGGACCCTCGAGCAGTACTTC. This translates into CSAGRGTLEQYF.

This clone was counted ten times or more. The CDR3 nucleotides are TGTGCCAGCAGCTTGGGTCTAAGCTCCTACGAGCAGTACTTC. Its translation: CASSLGLSSYEQYF. The V and J genes are TRBV5-6 and TRBJ2-7, with D unresolved. In germline, CDR1 is SGHDT, CDR2 YYEEEE. Trimming took off 0 bases at V and 0 bases at J, with 7 bases between the two ends. This CDR3 has 14 amino acids.

The V call is TRBV10-3, the J call TRBJ2-5, with 8 bases identical to TRBD1. This CDR3 has 13 residues. Germline loops: CDR1 ENHRY, CDR2 SYGVKD. J was trimmed by 5 bases and V by 6 bases; bases with no gene match: 5. In DNA form, the CDR3 reads TGTGCCATCAGCAGGGGGCTGGAGGAGACCCAGTACTTC. Translating gives CAISRGLEETQYF.

The chain is built from TRBV3-1 (or the pseudogene TRBV3-2) and TRBJ2-5; TRBD2 matches at 8 bases. Per the germline V gene, CDR1 is LGHDT and CDR2 is YNNKEL (reference sequence). CDR3 length equals 16 residues. Trimming removed 1 base from V and 1 base from J; junction bases left unmatched: 5. This chain's CDR3 is CASSQGIAGTQETQYF. The CDR3 DNA reads TGTGCCAGCAGCCAAGGGATAGCGGGAACCCAAGAGACCCAGTACTTC.

For the CDR3, the DNA is TGTGCCAGCCACGGGGAAAGAGATACGCAGTATTTT. The encoded protein is CASHGERDTQYF. This chain links TRBV3-1 (or the pseudogene TRBV3-2) with TRBJ2-3, with D perhaps matching TRBD2 (5 bases). V was cut by 8 bases and J by 5 bases, with 11 bases left in between. The germline gives CDR1 LGHDT, CDR2 YNNKEL (reference sequence). The CDR3 runs 12 residues.

This clone was seen only once. The chain couples TRBV27 to TRBJ1-4; D is possibly TRBD1 (5 bases). This CDR3 has 15 amino acids. The ends were cut back, 2 bases at V and 4 bases at J, with 11 bases in the middle. The germline V gene encodes CDR1 MNHEY and CDR2 SMNVEV (reference sequence). The CDR3 DNA reads TGTGCCAGCAGTTTAAGGGGCCCTTTTAATGAAAAACTGTTTTTT. This translates into CASSLRGPFNEKLFF.

V is TRBV28 and J is TRBJ1-5; D is possibly TRBD1 (6 bases). CDR1 and CDR2 (germline): MDHEN, SYDVKM. Trimming cost V 2 bases and J 7 bases, with 15 bases left between them. This CDR3 is built from 15 residues. The CDR3 sequence: CASSLLDSRSQPQHF. In DNA form, the CDR3 reads TGTGCCAGCAGTTTACTGGACAGTCGGAGCCAGCCCCAGCATTTT.

This chain connects TRBV7-9 to TRBJ2-1; 10 nucleotides line up with TRBD2. CDR1 and CDR2 (germline): SEHNR, FQNEAQ (reference sequence). Trimming at V came to 6 bases and at J to 8 bases, leaving 4 bases not matched to a gene. The CDR3 extends over 13 amino acids. CDR3 coding DNA: TGTGCCAGCAGGGTTGGACTAGCGGATGAGCAGTTCTTC. The encoded protein is CASRVGLADEQFF.

The chain carries TRBV3-1 (or the pseudogene TRBV3-2) and TRBJ2-7, with 9 nucleotides matching TRBD1. The CDR3 loop spans 15 amino acids. The V and J ends lost 4 bases and 4 bases, in that order; junction bases with no gene match: 8. CDR1 and CDR2 from the germline V gene are LGHDT and YNNKEL (reference sequence). CDR3 coding DNA: TGTGCCAGCAGCCTGACGGGACAGGGTCCATACGAGCAGTACTTC. Amino acid sequence: CASSLTGQGPYEQYF.

The chain combines TRBV30 with TRBJ1-4; TRBD1 is a possible D gene (5 bases). CDR3 length: 13 residues. In germline, CDR1 is GTSNPN, CDR2 SVGIG (reference sequence). Trimming left V 7 bases short and J 1 base short, with 10 bases between. The CDR3 reads CALSGQTNEKLFF. In DNA, the CDR3 is TGTGCCTTATCAGGGCAAACTAATGAAAAACTGTTTTTT.

The V gene is TRBV11-2, the J gene TRBJ1-1; D is perhaps TRBD1 (6 bases). The V end lost 8 bases, the J end lost 8 bases, and 12 bases lay between the germline ends. From germline, CDR1 is SGHAT and CDR2 FQNNGV. The CDR3 extends over 11 amino acids. The CDR3 DNA follows: TGTGCCAGCGGAAGACAGGTCGAAGCTTTCTTT. Protein product: CASGRQVEAFF.

The chain employs TRBV5-1 and TRBJ2-7; D is possibly TRBD1 (7 bases). The CDR3 is made up of 14 amino acids. V was shortened by 3 bases and J by 3 bases, with 13 bases between the two germline ends. Germline assignment: CDR1 SGHRS and CDR2 YFSETQ. CDR3 residues: CASSWGAGGYEQYF. The DNA for the CDR3 is TGCGCCAGCAGCTGGGGGGCAGGGGGCTACGAGCAGTACTTC. Together with reference TRBV5-1 and TRBJ2-7, the CDR3 gives the full variable domain: KAGVTQTPRYLIKTRGQQVTLSCSPISGHRSVSWYQQTPGQGLQFLFEYFSETQRNKGNFPGRFSGRQFSNSRSEMNVSTLELGDSALYLCASSWGAGGYEQYFGPGTRLTVT.

In DNA form, the CDR3 reads TGTGCCAGCAGCTTATCGGGGGGGGGATCACCCCTCCACTTT. It specifies CASSLSGGGSPLHF. The chain is built from TRBV11-3 and TRBJ1-6, with D possibly TRBD1 on 5 matching bases. Germline CDR1 is SGHNT and CDR2 is YENEEA. Trimming stripped 2 bases from V and 10 bases from J, with 12 bases between. The CDR3 is 14 amino acids.

In this sample, this clone turned up once. This chain uses TRBV20-1 with TRBJ2-7; TRBD2 aligns across 7 bases. The CDR3 totals 12 residues. V lost 3 bases, J lost 10 bases, and 9 bases stayed unmatched. Germline V gene lookup returns CDR1 DFQATT and CDR2 SNEGSKA (reference sequence). The CDR3 sequence: CSASRSGRGQYF. In DNA, the CDR3 is TGCAGTGCTAGTAGATCGGGGAGGGGTCAGTACTTC.

V usage is TRBV27 and J usage is TRBJ1-4, with 8 bases aligning to TRBD1. Trimming at V came to 6 bases and at J to 7 bases, leaving 10 bases not matched to a gene. CDR3 length equals 15 residues. Germline V lookup: CDR1 MNHEY, CDR2 SMNVEV (reference sequence). The CDR3 sequence is CASRSQGAGGEKLFF. CDR3 DNA sequence: TGTGCCAGCAGGTCCCAGGGGGCTGGGGGTGAAAAACTGTTTTTT.

This clone appeared a few times. This chain uses TRBV27 with TRBJ1-6; 7 bases map to TRBD1. This CDR3 region has 15 residues. The germline V gene encodes CDR1 MNHEY and CDR2 SMNVEV (reference sequence). Unmatched junction bases numbered 2, after V lost 6 bases and J lost 0 bases. CDR3 DNA: TGTGCCAGCAGACAGGGGAGCTCCTATAATTCACCCCTCCACTTT. Protein sequence: CASRQGSSYNSPLHF.

The chain recombines TRBV7-2 with TRBJ1-1; perhaps TRBD1 as D (6 bases). Trimming took off 6 bases at V and 1 base at J, with 15 bases between the two ends. This CDR3 contains 15 residues. Germline V CDR1 and CDR2: SGHTA, FQGNSA. For the CDR3, the DNA is TGTGCCAGCAGACGGCCAGGGGCGGGGAACACTGAAGCTTTCTTT. Translation gives CASRRPGAGNTEAFF.

This rearrangement joins TRBV5-1 to TRBJ2-5; 16 positions match TRBD2. J lost 3 bases, V lost 4 bases, and 6 bases had no gene match. The CDR3 is 17 residues long. Germline CDR1 SGHRS, CDR2 YFSETQ. DNA of the CDR3: TGCGCCAGCAGCATGGGACTAGCGGGAGGGAGGGAAGAGACCCAGTACTTC. It codes for CASSMGLAGGREETQYF.